This note documents a single T cell receptor (beta chain) sequence. The target antigen is unknown. MiXCR was run by TCRdb on the RT-PCR reads, yielding one entry per CDR3 protein. The sample carries 500,000 or so distinct CDR3 sequences, roughly 11% recorded once. The data derive from a study of response to subunit inactivated influenza vaccine. V was clipped by 0 bases and J by 1 base, with 5 bases between them. The CDR3 spans 14 residues. Germline CDR1 and CDR2: MRHNA and SNTAGT. Study findings and constraints: Authors suggested that a seasonal influenza vaccination recruits few new T cells each time.

V is TRBV6-4 and J is TRBJ2-3; no clear D gene. The sequenced sample was PBMCs from blood, obtained 45 days after vaccination. This TCR was sampled from a man aged 50-59 years who received an inactivated influenza vaccine. CDR3 amino acids: CASSDSVGTDTQYF. The DNA of the CDR3 is TGTGCCAGCAGTGACTCTGTGGGCACAGATACGCAGTATTTT.